The subject of this entry is one TCR beta chain. This CDR3 contains 16 residues. CDR1 and CDR2 from the germline V gene are MNHEY and SVGAGI. V dropped 0 bases and J dropped 2 bases, with 13 bases sitting between them. The source of the sample is a study of blood T cell repertoires in COVID-19. The wider study: The study drew acute and convalescent COVID-19 samples from the United States, Italy and Spain. The analysed material was cDNA or gDNA that came from T cells, B-cell-depleted T cells, or PBMCs.

In the study's own analysis: For nucleated cells, counts were estimated from reference gene primer amplification. Profiling relied on immunoSEQ multiplex PCR, and the TCRdb table lists in-frame clones only, not all of them. The DNA gave D and trimming, while V, J and clone size come from that table. The sample has 110,000 or so clones; about 85% are singletons. The sequenced material came from peripheral blood. The TCR comes from a man in his forties with acute or convalescent COVID-19. The chain has TRBV6-5 and TRBJ2-5; tentative D call: TRBD2 (7 bases). This CDR3 is CASSYSGGTTQETQYF. CDR3 coding DNA: TGTGCCAGCAGTTACTCGGGAGGGACAACACAAGAGACCCAGTACTTC.